This TCR beta chain was sequenced during a study of blood T cell repertoires in COVID-19. Across the study: Whether acute or convalescent, the COVID-19 samples came from the United States, Italy and Spain.

The data were produced by immunoSEQ multiplex PCR, yet TCRdb's version contains in-frame clones alone and is incomplete. This sample has about 410,000 clones, with around 89% found just once. Patients in Seattle were enrolled during active infection, then followed longitudinally. The V end lost 5 bases, the J end lost 3 bases, and 5 bases lay between the germline ends. Germline V gene data show CDR1 as LNHDA and CDR2 as SQIVND (reference sequence). This CDR3 comprises 13 residues. The chain joins TRBV19 to TRBJ2-6; D is unclear. The sequence was obtained from a woman aged 35 to 49 with COVID-19, enrolled during active disease. The specimen was peripheral blood. The CDR3 DNA sequence: TGTGCCAGTAGTCCCGGTGGGGCCAACGTCCTGACTTTC. As protein: CASSPGGANVLTF.